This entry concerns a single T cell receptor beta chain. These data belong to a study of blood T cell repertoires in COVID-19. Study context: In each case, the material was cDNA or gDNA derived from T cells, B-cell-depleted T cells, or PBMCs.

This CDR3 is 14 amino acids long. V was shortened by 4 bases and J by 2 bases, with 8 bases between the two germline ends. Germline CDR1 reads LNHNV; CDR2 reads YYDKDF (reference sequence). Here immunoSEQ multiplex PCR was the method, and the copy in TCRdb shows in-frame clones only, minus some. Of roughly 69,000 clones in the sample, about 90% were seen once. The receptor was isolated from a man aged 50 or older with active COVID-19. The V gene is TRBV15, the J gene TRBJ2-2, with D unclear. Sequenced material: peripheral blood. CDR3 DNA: TGTGCCACCAGCATGGTCAGAAACACCGGGGAGCTGTTTTTT. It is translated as CATSMVRNTGELFF.